These 25 T cell receptor beta chains were all obtained from the same sample, sequenced in a study of breast tumors, draining lymph nodes, adjacent tissues. Using its own MiXCR run on the multiplex PCR reads, TCRdb lists one record per CDR3 protein. The sample holds about 230,000 distinct CDR3 sequences, 32% seen once. The lymph nodes were axillary draining lymph nodes from breast cancer patients. The sequencing input was axillary lymph node tissue. Source of these receptors: a female donor with breast cancer. Some clones in this sample may be carry-over from other donors' samples.

The chain recombines TRBV6-6 with TRBJ1-4; 8 nucleotides match TRBD1. Trimming at V came to 0 bases and at J to 7 bases, leaving 13 bases not matched to a gene. Germline CDR1 MNHNY, CDR2 SVGAGI (reference sequence). This CDR3 has 18 residues. CDR3 loop: CASSYSRLREDRAEKLFF. DNA of the CDR3: TGTGCCAGCAGTTACTCAAGACTCAGGGAGGACAGGGCTGAAAAACTGTTTTTT.

This clonotype has more than one count but fewer than ten. The chain carries TRBV6-1 and TRBJ1-5, with D unresolved. CDR3 length: 15 amino acids. Looked up from germline, CDR1 is MNHNS and CDR2 is SASEGT. V was cut by 5 bases and J by 1 base, with 12 bases left in between. The CDR3: CASSLAGRSNQPQHF. As DNA, the CDR3 is TGTGCCAGCAGTCTCGCAGGTAGGAGCAATCAGCCCCAGCATTTT.

With regard to this clonotype: One base away lies a much larger clone, so this may be a sequencing read error. This sequence joins TRBV20-1 and TRBJ2-7; 7 bases are shared with TRBD1. J lost 4 bases, V lost 1 base, and 10 bases had no gene match. The CDR3 totals 15 residues. Germline CDR1 DFQATT, CDR2 SNEGSKA (reference sequence). The CDR3 DNA reads TGCAGTGCTAGAGGAGATCGAGGACAGGCTTACGAGCAGTACTTC. Translation gives CSARGDRGQAYEQYF.

In this sample, this clonotype turned up many times. One end of the junction fails to match germline, which may point to a read error. The rearrangement joins TRBV6-5 to TRBJ2-7, with D unclear. The CDR3 has 14 residues. Germline V CDR1 and CDR2: MNHEY, SVGAGI. CDR3 in DNA: TGTGCCAGCAGTCACTCGGTCAGAGCCTACGAGCAGTACTTC. Translating gives CASSHSVRAYEQYF.

This chain joins TRBV7-9 and TRBJ2-6; D is perhaps TRBD1 (6 bases). Trimming took 5 bases from V and 0 from J, leaving 14 bases between them. The CDR3 loop spans 17 amino acids. Germline CDR1 reads SEHNR; CDR2 reads FQNEAQ (reference sequence). Here the CDR3 DNA reads TGTGCCAGCAGCCGCAGGGGACCGAGCTCTGGGGCCAACGTCCTGACTTTC. It translates to CASSRRGPSSGANVLTF.

This clonotype was seen many times. V usage is TRBV2 and J usage is TRBJ2-5; 13 bases match TRBD2. The CDR3 is 15 residues long. Unmatched junction bases numbered 1, after V lost 3 bases and J lost 3 bases. Per germline, CDR1 SNHLY and CDR2 FYNNEI. The CDR3 nucleotides are TGTGCCAGCAGTGAGGGACTAGCGGGAAAAGAGACCCAGTACTTC. Encoded protein: CASSEGLAGKETQYF.

This clonotype was observed a few times. This may come from a read error, since a much larger clone is one base off. The chain links TRBV12-3 or TRBV12-4 to TRBJ1-2; no clear D gene. The CDR3 contains 13 residues. The V and J ends lost 3 bases and 8 bases respectively, with 13 bases between them. The CDR3 DNA follows: TGTGCCAGCAGTTTCAACGATCGGTTGGGCTACACCTTC. Its translation is CASSFNDRLGYTF.

The chain couples TRBV29-1 to TRBJ2-7, with TRBD2 matching 8 bases. There are 14 residues in the CDR3. CDR1 is SQVTM and CDR2 is ANQGSEA in the germline V gene. J gave up 2 bases and V 7 bases, and 10 bases lay outside the gene matches. The CDR3 nucleotides read TGCAGCGACGACACGGGGCGGGGGGCCTACGAGCAGTACTTC. It specifies CSDDTGRGAYEQYF.

The rearrangement uses TRBV24-1 and TRBJ1-5; unclear D gene. Germline V gene data show CDR1 as KGHDR and CDR2 as SFDVKD. V was cut by 5 bases and J by 2 bases, with 6 bases left in between. CDR3 length: 13 amino acids. The CDR3 bases are TGTGCCACCAGTGTTTCCGGCAATCAGCCCCAGCATTTT. Protein product: CATSVSGNQPQHF.

This clonotype was counted many times. The CDR3 sequence: CSAQTGRSYNSPLHF. CDR3 DNA sequence: TGCAGTGCCCAGACGGGGCGGAGTTATAATTCACCCCTCCACTTT. The chain is built from TRBV20-1 and TRBJ1-6; tentative D call: TRBD1 (5 bases). Germline CDR1 DFQATT, CDR2 SNEGSKA (reference sequence). The ends were cut back, 6 bases at V and 4 bases at J, with 16 bases in the middle. The CDR3 sequence is 15 residues long.

The rearrangement links TRBV5-5 to TRBJ2-2; D may correspond to TRBD1 or TRBD2 (6 bases each). The V gene lost 3 bases and the J gene lost 2 bases, with 17 bases spanning the gap. There are 17 residues in the CDR3. The germline V gene encodes CDR1 SGHKS and CDR2 YYEKEE (reference sequence). The CDR3 is CASSSRGPSGNTGELFF. DNA of the CDR3: TGTGCCAGCAGCTCACGGGGGCCCTCTGGAAACACCGGGGAGCTGTTTTTT.

The chain combines TRBV28 with TRBJ1-4; D is unclear. Germline lookup yields CDR1 MDHEN and CDR2 SYDVKM. With 2 bases removed from V and 8 bases from J, the gap between germline ends came to 15 bases. CDR3 length equals 15 residues. DNA for the CDR3: TGTGCCAGCAGTTTACTCCGACGAAGGGTAGAAAAACTGTTTTTT. This codes for CASSLLRRRVEKLFF.

This clonotype was seen ten or more times. The gene calls are TRBV4-3 and TRBJ2-7; 10 bases map to TRBD1. The V gene end was trimmed by 3 bases and the J gene end by 4 bases; junction bases not matched to a gene: 9. CDR3 size: 16 residues. Germline loops: CDR1 LGHNA, CDR2 YSLEER. The CDR3 region is CASSQATGGGRYEQYF. CDR3 bases: TGCGCCAGCAGCCAGGCGACAGGGGGCGGTAGGTACGAGCAGTACTTC.

This sequence joins TRBV20-1 and TRBJ1-2; 7 bases line up with TRBD1. The junction had 8 bases not matched to a gene; V was cut back by 0 bases and J by 1 base. Germline CDR1 is DFQATT and CDR2 is SNEGSKA (reference sequence). There are 16 residues in the CDR3. CDR3 in DNA: TGCAGTGCTAGAGACCGGGACAGTGGGATTAACTATGGCTACACCTTC. Encoded protein: CSARDRDSGINYGYTF.

This clonotype was seen just once. With a much larger clone just one base away, this may be a read error. The rearrangement joins TRBV7-9 to TRBJ1-2; a weak D match, TRBD1 (5 bases). CDR3 length equals 15 residues. Germline V gives CDR1 SEHNR, CDR2 FQNEAQ (reference sequence). The CDR3 protein is CASSSESGGDYGYPF. The CDR3 DNA reads as TGTGCCAGCAGCTCAGAGTCGGGGGGGGACTATGGCTACCCCTTC.

This clonotype was seen at least ten times. The genes are TRBV11-2 and TRBJ2-1; the D gene is possibly TRBD2 (6 bases). V lost 3 bases and J lost 8, with 11 bases in between. Per the germline V gene, CDR1 is SGHAT and CDR2 is FQNNGV. This CDR3 is 13 amino acids long. The CDR3 DNA follows: TGTGCCAGCAGCTTTGGGGGGAAAGATGAGCAGTTCTTC. Translation: CASSFGGKDEQFF.

This clonotype was counted ten times or more. Just one base apart from a much larger clone, this may be a read error. The chain uses TRBV9 and TRBJ1-6, with D possibly TRBD1 on 5 matching bases. Germline V lookup: CDR1 SGDLS, CDR2 YYNGEE. This CDR3 is built from 15 residues. The CDR3 region has the DNA TGTGCCAGCAGCCGCAGGCGGGACCCCAATTCACCCCCCCACTTT. This sequence encodes CASSRRRDPNSPPHF.

Concerning this clonotype itself: Possible read error: a much larger clone is one base away. V gene TRBV19 combines with J gene TRBJ2-7; D might be TRBD2 (7 bases). The germline V gene encodes CDR1 LNHDA and CDR2 SQIVND (reference sequence). This CDR3 has 14 residues. The CDR3 loop is CASSMGGASCEQYF. The CDR3 DNA reads as TGTGCCAGTAGTATGGGGGGGGCTTCCTGCGAGCAGTACTTC.

This clonotype appeared many times. The chain joins TRBV24-1 to TRBJ2-1, with 11 bases aligning to TRBD2. The germline gives CDR1 KGHDR, CDR2 SFDVKD. This CDR3 is 17 amino acids long. The junction had 17 bases not matched to a gene; V was cut back by 10 bases and J by 7 bases. CDR3 coding DNA: TGTGCCACTCCGGGACTAGCGGAACCTCTTAGACCTAATGAGCAGTTCTTC. This encodes CATPGLAEPLRPNEQFF.

The chain has TRBV9 and TRBJ1-2; 7 positions match TRBD1. The CDR3 consists of 13 residues. Germline V gives CDR1 SGDLS, CDR2 YYNGEE. V dropped 4 bases and J dropped 8; count of bases not matched to a gene: 8. The CDR3 DNA reads TGTGCCAGCAGCCCGTCGAGGGGGCGGGGCTACACCTTC. Its protein product is CASSPSRGRGYTF.

On this clonotype itself: This may be a read error, as it is one base from a much larger clone. The gene calls are TRBV6-5 and TRBJ2-7, with 8 bases that match TRBD2. With 6 bases clipped from V and 5 bases from J, the junction kept 15 bases outside the gene matches. Germline V lookup: CDR1 MNHEY, CDR2 SVGAGI. This CDR3 contains 16 residues. CDR3 bases: TGTGCCAGCAGGGCGAGCGGGAGTGGAGGCACCCACGAGCAGTACTTC. The encoded protein is CASRASGSGGTHEQYF.

This chain joins TRBV7-9 and TRBJ1-2; TRBD1 might be the D (6 bases). The V end lost 5 bases, the J end lost 7 bases, and 20 bases lay between the germline ends. The CDR3 runs to 15 residues. CDR1 and CDR2 from the germline V gene are SEHNR and FQNEAQ (reference sequence). CDR3: CASSPTTPGAAGYTF. CDR3 DNA sequence: TGTGCCAGCAGCCCCACGACACCGGGGGCCGCTGGCTACACCTTC.

On this clonotype itself: One end of the junction fails to match germline, which may point to a read error. V is TRBV7-9 and J is TRBJ2-6; TRBD2 aligns across 8 bases. From germline, CDR1 is SEHNR and CDR2 FQNEAQ (reference sequence). The CDR3 loop spans 15 amino acids. The CDR3 DNA reads as TGTGCCAGCAGCTTAGTTATTAGCGGGGACAACGTCCTGACTTTC. Its protein is CASSLVISGDNVLTF.

A word on this clonotype: This may be a read error: a much more frequent sequence differs by one nucleotide. The J gene is TRBJ2-5, the V gene TRBV12-3 or TRBV12-4; TRBD1 agrees at 8 bases. V was pared by 3 bases and J by 4 bases, with 4 bases of the junction left unmatched. The CDR3 spans 14 residues. The CDR3 coding sequence is TGTGCCAGCAGTTTCGAGACAGGGGTAGAGACCCAGTACTTC. Encoded protein: CASSFETGVETQYF.

With regard to this clonotype: A much larger clone differs by one base, so this may be a read error. CDR3 region: CASRTSGIPSHEQYF. Here the CDR3 DNA reads TGTGCCAGCCGGACTAGCGGGATCCCTTCTCACGAGCAGTACTTC. J is TRBJ2-7 and V is TRBV18, with 12 bases fitting TRBD2. After removal of 8 bases from V and 5 bases from J, the junction contained 10 bases not matched to a gene. CDR1 is KGHSH and CDR2 is LQKENI in the germline V gene. The CDR3 is 15 amino acids.